This TCR beta chain was observed in a study of blood T cell repertoires in COVID-19 (TCRdb year 2020). Study-wide context: For ImmuneRACE Cohort 3, a participant was defined as recovered based on two consecutive negative NP/OP PCR tests, clearance by a healthcare professional, or resolution of symptoms. Nearly every sample came with metadata listing a de-identified subject ID, COVID-19 status, age in years and sex. HLA class I and class II types, where available, came from metadata supplied by the sample provider rather than from assay-based typing. The material from the prospective study consisted of cDNA or gDNA derived from T cells, B-cell-depleted T cells, or PBMCs. Collaborator samples came from the United States, Italy and Spain and covered acute and convalescent phases of COVID-19. Samples were obtained from the ongoing ImmuneRACE study (first 160 participants) and from roughly 1,300 subjects provided by 6 global collaborators. A freely available public database, intended as a resource for researchers studying the immune response to SARS-CoV-2, is where the repertoires were released. The dataset comprised deeply sampled blood TCRbeta repertoires from subjects exposed to, actively infected with, or recovered from COVID-19.

Enrolling through a virtual design, the prospective study's participants ranged in age from roughly 18 to 89 years and lived across more than 20 United States geographic areas. Cohort assignment in the prospective study relied on participant-reported clinical history from a screening survey and a study questionnaire. Each participant in the prospective study had whole blood, serum and a nasopharyngeal or oropharyngeal swab collected by mobile phlebotomists. Participants in the prospective study had the option to provide additional blood draws and questionnaires over a roughly 2-month period. Prospective study blood samples were shipped either frozen or at room temperature before DNA extraction. The CDR1 and CDR2 encoded by the germline V gene are MDHEN and SYDVKM. The germline ends are 17 bases apart after V is trimmed by 6 bases and J by 6 bases. Spanning cysteine to phenylalanine, the CDR3 consists of 14 amino acids. Only the CDR3 region is kept as DNA, spanning 42 bases read in frame from base 1.

The immunoSEQ Assay, a bias-controlled multiplex PCR, was used to amplify TCRbeta CDR3 regions from genomic DNA. The source study handled its data this way. Nucleated cell counts per sample were estimated from amplification of reference gene primers within the assay. To quantify the absolute abundance of each unique TCRbeta CDR3 rearrangement, sequence reads were collapsed and filtered. Productive Simpson clonality was computed per sample as the square root of Simpson's diversity index over productive rearrangements. TCRdb carries this immuneACCESS record with in-frame sequences only. Its versions omit some clonotypes, under half of them owing to an unresolved V gene in the studies checked, with the rest unexplained. From that table come the V and J calls and clone size; the DNA was used to work out D and trimming. Counted in this sample were around 300,000 clones; 88% of them appeared once. The leading ten clones occupy roughly 2% of the sample.

Concerning this clone itself: Its specific antigen is unknown. No base-level quality is on record; no much larger clone is a single base apart.

Findings and caveats that apply to the study as a whole: The amount of clinical and demographic metadata varied by source and participant and was provided uncurated.

The sequenced sample consisted of PBMCs or T cells enriched from blood (not recorded which). In this chain, TRBV28 is recombined with TRBJ1-2; a tentative D match to TRBD1 spans 5 bases. The receptor comes from an older woman in a cohort exposed to, infected with or recovered from COVID-19 (not recorded which). The bases read TGTGCCAGCAGGACTCCAGGGCCCCGCCATGGCTACACCTTC. It specifies CASRTPGPRHGYTF.